The rows below give T cell receptor beta chains drawn from one sample of a study. TCRdb redid the calling of the 5' RACE reads with MiXCR, one entry per CDR3 protein. In the table there are roughly 64,000 distinct CDR3 sequences, about 20% of which are singletons. Material: memory CD4+ T cells sorted from a lymph node. The receptors originated from a female donor with breast cancer. The CDR3 runs from the conserved cysteine through the conserved F or W. D genes are given only for firm matches. Clone size is given for some rows only: seen once, a few or many times, or a class if the clone is expanded.

J gene | D gene | V gene | clone size | CDR3 protein | CDR3 DNA
TRBJ2-5 | TRBD2 | TRBV7-2 | . | CASSLTASGTIQETQYF | TGTGCCAGCAGCTTAACGGCGAGTGGGACTATCCAAGAGACCCAGTACTTC
TRBJ1-1 | . | TRBV24-1 | . | CATSDPGTGEAFF | TGTGCCACCAGTGACCCCGGGACCGGTGAAGCTTTCTTT
TRBJ2-2 | . | TRBV11-2 | few | CASSRGPGLNTGELFF | TGTGCCAGCAGCCGGGGGCCGGGACTGAACACCGGGGAGCTGTTTTTT
TRBJ2-4 | TRBD2 | TRBV16 | few | CASSPSTSGIGLNIQYF | TGTGCCAGCAGCCCGTCGACTAGCGGGATAGGTTTGAACATTCAGTACTTC
TRBJ1-6 | . | TRBV6-5 | many | CATTRDGRNSPLHF | TGTGCCACCACCCGGGATGGACGGAATTCACCCCTCCACTTT
TRBJ1-1 | . | TRBV7-8 | few | CASSLYGVMNTEAFF | TGTGCCAGCAGCTTATACGGGGTCATGAACACTGAAGCTTTCTTT
TRBJ1-5 | TRBD1 | TRBV10-3 | . | CAISDRGSNQPQHF | TGTGCCATCAGTGACAGGGGGAGCAATCAGCCCCAGCATTTT
TRBJ2-7 | . | TRBV7-9 | few | CASSLGGGETYEQYF | TGTGCCAGCAGCTTAGGAGGGGGGGAAACCTACGAGCAGTACTTC
TRBJ1-4 | . | TRBV4-2 | many | CASSQDGGRTANEKLFF | TGTGCCAGCAGCCAAGATGGGGGCCGGACAGCTAATGAAAAACTGTTTTTT
TRBJ2-3 | TRBD2 | TRBV27 | few | CASSLGGSADTQYF | TGTGCCAGCAGTTTGGGCGGGAGTGCAGATACGCAGTATTTT
TRBJ2-2 | TRBD2 | TRBV5-1 | . | CASSPPGLAGVPGELFF | TGCGCCAGCAGCCCACCGGGACTAGCGGGAGTGCCCGGGGAGCTGTTTTTT
TRBJ2-1 | TRBD2 | TRBV20-1 | . | CSADIAGHRAFNEQFF | TGCAGTGCTGATATAGCGGGACATCGCGCGTTCAATGAGCAGTTCTTC
TRBJ1-1 | . | TRBV9 | many | CASSVGGVGLVTEAFF | TGTGCCAGCAGCGTAGGGGGGGTAGGGTTGGTCACTGAAGCTTTCTTT
TRBJ1-5 | . | TRBV7-9 | . | CASSFQDQPQHF | TGTGCCAGCAGCTTTCAGGATCAGCCCCAGCATTTT
TRBJ2-7 | TRBD2 | TRBV5-1 | . | CASSLTGTSSSYEQYF | TGCGCCAGCAGCTTAACCGGGACTAGTTCGTCCTACGAGCAGTACTTC
TRBJ2-1 | . | TRBV3-1 | . | CASSQARLTYNEQFF | TGTGCCAGCAGCCAAGCTCGATTAACCTACAATGAGCAGTTCTTC
TRBJ2-1 | TRBD2 | TRBV9 | . | CASSSTSGNEQFF | TGTGCCAGCAGCTCTACTAGCGGGAATGAGCAGTTCTTC
TRBJ1-1 | TRBD1 | TRBV6-5 | . | CASSKTGGEAFF | TGTGCCAGCAGCAAAACAGGGGGGGAAGCTTTCTTT
TRBJ2-3 | . | TRBV10-3 | many | CAISGGDTQYF | TGTGCCATCAGCGGTGGAGATACGCAGTATTTT
TRBJ2-7 | TRBD1 | TRBV7-2 | . | CASTLTGRYEQYF | TGTGCCAGCACCTTGACAGGGCGATACGAGCAGTACTTC
TRBJ2-1 | . | TRBV10-3 | many | CAISAGGDEQFF | TGTGCCATCAGTGCAGGGGGGGATGAGCAGTTCTTC
TRBJ2-1 | . | TRBV7-3 | many | CASSFDSSSYNEQFF | TGTGCCAGCAGCTTCGACAGTAGCTCCTACAATGAGCAGTTCTTC
TRBJ1-2 | . | TRBV6-1 | . | CASIQRGREGTASF | TGTGCCAGCATCCAAAGGGGCCGTGAGGGGACCGCCAGCTTC
TRBJ2-1 | TRBD2 | TRBV5-1 | medium-sized | CASSGGASGNEQFF | TGCGCCAGCAGCGGCGGCGCTAGCGGGAATGAGCAGTTCTTC
TRBJ2-5 | . | TRBV10-3 | few | CAIRGSRQETQYF | TGTGCCATCAGAGGTTCTAGGCAAGAGACCCAGTACTTC
TRBJ2-2 | TRBD1 | TRBV4-3 | . | CASSQAPGQANTGELFF | TGCGCCAGCAGCCAAGCCCCGGGACAGGCTAACACCGGGGAGCTGTTTTTT
TRBJ2-1 | . | TRBV5-1 | . | CASRTGPTGDEQFF | TGCGCCAGCAGAACCGGGCCCACCGGGGATGAGCAGTTCTTC
TRBJ1-1 | . | TRBV3-1 | few | CASSQVHGREAFF | TGTGCCAGCAGCCAAGTTCACGGACGTGAAGCTTTCTTT
TRBJ2-3 | TRBD2 | TRBV7-8 | many | CASSLVGRELPTQYF | TGTGCCAGCAGCTTAGTTGGGCGGGAGCTCCCTACGCAGTATTTT
TRBJ1-1 | . | TRBV5-1 | . | CTSSRADTRGAEAFF | TGCACCAGCAGCCGAGCGGACACCCGAGGCGCTGAAGCTTTCTTT
TRBJ1-5 | . | TRBV6-5 | many | CASSSQYNQPQHF | TGTGCCAGCAGTTCCCAATACAATCAGCCCCAGCATTTT